Detailed here is one T cell receptor beta chain. These data belong to a study of glioma-infiltrating T cells after dendritic cell vaccination. The CDR3 is 15 amino acids. The V and J ends lost 0 bases and 4 bases respectively, with 12 bases between them. Germline lookup yields CDR1 MNHNY and CDR2 SVGAGI (reference sequence). Sequencing was performed with immunoSEQ multiplex PCR; in TCRdb, only in-frame clones are kept and a portion is missing. The data contain 65,000 to 80,000 clones, under 90% of them singletons. Before vaccination, two weeks after the third vaccination, and at progression, PBMC were collected.

The clonotype was recovered from a human donor with glioblastoma. This sequence joins TRBV6-6 and TRBJ2-5; possible D gene TRBD1, 6 bases. The sample was blood, taken before dendritic cell vaccination. The CDR3 loop is CASSYSGARGETQYF. In DNA, the CDR3 is TGTGCCAGCAGTTACTCGGGGGCCCGCGGAGAGACCCAGTACTTC.